Reported below is one T cell receptor beta chain. V lost 1 base and J 2 bases, leaving 11 bases between the germline ends. Germline lookup yields CDR1 LGHNT and CDR2 FRNRAP. The CDR3 covers 15 residues. These data originate in a study of control samples from healthy donors and cancer patients. The method was immunoSEQ multiplex PCR; TCRdb's version includes in-frame clones alone and lacks a portion of them. The sample yields roughly 120,000 clones, about 89% seen once. The specimen was blood. The rearrangement uses TRBV12-5 and TRBJ1-2; D is unresolved. The TCR was taken from a woman between 18 and 29 years old in good health. In nucleotides, the CDR3 is TGTGCTAGTGGTTTGGCCCCCCTCAGAAACTATGGCTACACCTTC. Amino acids: CASGLAPLRNYGYTF.